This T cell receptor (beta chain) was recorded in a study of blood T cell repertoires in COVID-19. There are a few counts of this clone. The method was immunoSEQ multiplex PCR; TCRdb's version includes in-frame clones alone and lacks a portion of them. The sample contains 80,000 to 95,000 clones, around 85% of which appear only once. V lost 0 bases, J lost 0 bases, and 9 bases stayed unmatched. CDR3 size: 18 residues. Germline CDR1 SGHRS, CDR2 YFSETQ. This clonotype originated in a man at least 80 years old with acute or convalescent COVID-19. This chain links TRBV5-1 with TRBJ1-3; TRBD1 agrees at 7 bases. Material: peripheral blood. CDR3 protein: CASSLDRGLALSGNTIYF. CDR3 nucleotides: TGCGCCAGCAGCTTGGACAGGGGTCTCGCCCTCTCTGGAAACACCATATATTTT. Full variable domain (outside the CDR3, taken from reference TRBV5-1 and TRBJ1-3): KAGVTQTPRYLIKTRGQQVTLSCSPISGHRSVSWYQQTPGQGLQFLFEYFSETQRNKGNFPGRFSGRQFSNSRSEMNVSTLELGDSALYLCASSLDRGLALSGNTIYFGEGSWLTVV.